This T cell receptor beta chain was recorded in a study of blood T cell repertoires in COVID-19. Overall study: From T cells, B-cell-depleted T cells, or PBMCs came the material, which was cDNA or gDNA.

The assay was immunoSEQ multiplex PCR, and TCRdb's table has in-frame clones only and misses some. There are 200,000 to 250,000 clones in the sample; 83% occur only once, and around 1.3% lies in the top ten. This clone was seen only once. There are 13 residues in the CDR3. Deletions cut 5 bases from V and 0 bases from J, with 8 bases between. Germline CDR1 reads LNHDA; CDR2 reads SQIVND (reference sequence). The TCR was taken from a young woman with COVID-19, enrolled during active disease. The rearrangement links TRBV19 to TRBJ2-7; D is undetermined. Sequencing input: peripheral blood. The chain's CDR3 is CASSARISYEQYF. The CDR3 DNA follows: TGTGCCAGTAGTGCCAGGATCTCCTACGAGCAGTACTTC.